These 9 T cell receptor beta chains share one sample of origin, sequenced in a study of blood T cell repertoires in COVID-19. The assay was immunoSEQ multiplex PCR, and TCRdb's table has in-frame clones only and misses some. There are about 520,000 clones in the sample; 70% to 90% occur only once, and more than 3% lies in the top ten. Sequenced material: peripheral blood. The receptors shown here come from a human donor in a cohort sampled during active COVID-19.

This chain's CDR3 is CASSLASPTDTQYF. CDR3 bases: TGTGCCAGCAGTTTAGCTAGCCCCACAGATACGCAGTATTTT. This sequence joins TRBV27 and TRBJ2-3, with D perhaps TRBD2 (5 bases). V shed 2 bases and J shed 2 bases, with 8 bases lying between them. Germline V gene data show CDR1 as MNHEY and CDR2 as SMNVEV (reference sequence). The CDR3 is 14 amino acids.

The chain is built from TRBV5-4 and TRBJ2-3; D gene ambiguous. Trimming left V 1 base short and J 1 base short, with 10 bases between. There are 15 residues in the CDR3. The V gene's germline CDR1 is SGHNT and CDR2 YYREEE (reference sequence). The CDR3 sequence: CASSLNWQGTDTQYF. DNA for the CDR3: TGTGCCAGCAGCTTGAATTGGCAGGGCACAGATACGCAGTATTTT. Drawing the rest from reference TRBV5-4 and TRBJ2-3, the complete variable domain is ETGVTQSPTHLIKTRGQQVTLRCSSQSGHNTVSWYQQALGQGPQFIFQYYREEENGRGNFPPRFSGLQFPNYSSELNVNALELDDSALYLCASSLNWQGTDTQYFGPGTRLTVL.

The chain carries TRBV27 and TRBJ2-1; 8 bases agree with TRBD2. CDR1 and CDR2 from the germline V gene are MNHEY and SMNVEV (reference sequence). The CDR3 consists of 14 residues. J was trimmed by 9 bases and V by 3 bases; bases with no gene match: 7. DNA of the CDR3: TGTGCCAGCAGTTTCTCGGGAGGGCCGGTTGAGCAGTTCTTC. Its protein is CASSFSGGPVEQFF.

The chain combines TRBV27 with TRBJ1-5; 7 nucleotides line up with TRBD1. CDR3 length: 16 residues. Germline CDR1 reads MNHEY; CDR2 reads SMNVEV (reference sequence). The junction had 9 bases not matched to a gene; V was cut back by 6 bases and J by 1 base. The CDR3 is CASSAMTGLSNQPQHF. Here the CDR3 DNA reads TGTGCCAGCAGCGCTATGACAGGGTTGAGCAATCAGCCCCAGCATTTT.

This chain connects TRBV5-1 to TRBJ2-3; 7 nucleotides line up with TRBD2. Germline V gene data show CDR1 as SGHRS and CDR2 as YFSETQ. With V trimmed by 3 bases and J by 5 bases, 15 bases remained unmatched. The CDR3 loop spans 17 amino acids. Here the CDR3 reads CASSYGRGDGTVDTQYF. The CDR3 bases are TGCGCCAGCAGCTATGGCCGGGGGGACGGGACCGTAGATACGCAGTATTTT. Full variable domain (missing parts from reference TRBV5-1 and TRBJ2-3): KAGVTQTPRYLIKTRGQQVTLSCSPISGHRSVSWYQQTPGQGLQFLFEYFSETQRNKGNFPGRFSGRQFSNSRSEMNVSTLELGDSALYLCASSYGRGDGTVDTQYFGPGTRLTVL.

The CDR3 loop is CASSLGTNGNTIYF. CDR3 nucleotides: TGCGCCAGCAGCTTGGGGACTAACGGAAACACCATATATTTT. The V call is TRBV5-1, the J call TRBJ1-3, with D unresolved. CDR3 size: 14 residues. Trimming shortened V by 0 bases and J by 4 bases, and 8 bases separated the two germline ends. CDR1 and CDR2 from the germline V gene are SGHRS and YFSETQ.

This clone showed up just a few times. V usage is TRBV7-8 and J usage is TRBJ2-2; TRBD1 might be the D (5 bases). The length of the CDR3 is 15 residues. Germline CDR1 and CDR2: SGHVS and FQNEAQ. Deletions cut 7 bases from V and 1 base from J, with 13 bases between. The CDR3 bases are TGTGCCAGCAACCACCTAACAGGGAACACCGGGGAGCTGTTTTTT. Its protein product is CASNHLTGNTGELFF.

The rearrangement joins TRBV6-6 to TRBJ2-1; TRBD2 agrees at 13 bases. The germline CDR1 and CDR2 sequences are MNHNY and SVGAGI (reference sequence). CDR3 length: 17 amino acids. After removal of 5 bases from V and 5 bases from J, the junction contained 9 bases not matched to a gene. The CDR3 nucleotides are TGTGCCAGCAGTCAAAGACTAGCGGGAGGCCAAGACAATGAGCAGTTCTTC. Amino acids: CASSQRLAGGQDNEQFF.

The genes are TRBV19 and TRBJ1-1; 8 bases map to TRBD1. The CDR3 runs to 16 residues. V trimming: 3 bases; J trimming: 3 bases; junction bases outside the gene matches: 9. From germline, CDR1 is LNHDA and CDR2 SQIVND (reference sequence). CDR3 bases: TGTGCCAGTAGTATTCTGACAGGGGATTCAGACACTGAAGCTTTCTTT. Protein product: CASSILTGDSDTEAFF.